This T cell receptor (beta chain) was observed in a study of T cells in Graves' hyperthyroidism and ophthalmopathy (dated by TCRdb to about 2019). Study-level background: Peripheral blood samples were taken at initial diagnosis, before any treatment was given. A discovery cohort of roughly 96 patients, 43 with Graves' ophthalmopathy and about 60 with stable Graves' hyperthyroidism, was used to find distinguishing TCR V-J signatures. Prospective prediction of ophthalmopathy was tested in an independent validation cohort consisting of 18 to 20 hyperthyroidism patients and 17 patients who later progressed to ophthalmopathy. The 100 discovery patients were randomly split 7:3 into training and test sets. The study also compared thyroid tissue and blood T-cell repertoires from about six Graves' hyperthyroidism patients. Once sampling was done, hyperthyroidism patients were given methimazole at a starting dose of 30 mg daily, whereas ophthalmopathy patients were given high-dose intravenous methylprednisolone. The paper describes TCR Vbeta CDR3 sequencing of roughly 130 peripheral blood samples, made up of 43 ophthalmopathy patients, around 78 hyperthyroidism patients and 17 progressor patients.

Sequences SEHNR (CDR1) and FQNEAQ (CDR2) are obtained from the germline V gene (reference sequence). The CDR3 holds 15 amino acids from the cysteine to the phenylalanine. This entry keeps only the CDR3 DNA: 45 bases, framed from base 1. V and J are truncated by 4 bases and 5 bases respectively, leaving an intervening sequence of 12 bases. What the research found in general, with its limitations: Blood samples also contained most of the expanded thyroid clonotypes (frequency above 0.001), which suggests that blood repertoires may reflect thyroid immune responses. Sample size was not statistically predetermined, and blinding of investigators to group allocation was not performed. In validation, the model predicted progression to ophthalmopathy a median of roughly 6.1 months before onset, with about 64% sensitivity and just under 75% specificity. In cross-validation, a model built on a 13 V-J signature told ophthalmopathy apart from stable hyperthyroidism with under 90% sensitivity and approximately 81% specificity, and in testing the same model reached 80%/75%.

Graves' hyperthyroidism was defined as stable when no progression to ophthalmopathy occurred over 18 months of follow-up. Hyperthyroidism patients were newly diagnosed, had a disease duration of under 2 months, and were aged 18 to 65 years. Patients with uncontrolled infections, other autoimmune diseases, pregnancy or lactation were excluded. Diagnoses were based on clinical symptoms, serum thyroxine and TRAb, thyroid ultrasound and orbital computed tomography. PBMCs were separated from 8 to 10 ml of fresh peripheral blood using Ficoll-Paque density gradient centrifugation. Trizol reagent was used to extract total RNA, and RNA quality was then checked on an Agilent 2100 Bioanalyzer. This clonotype has a count of ten or more. The antigen it recognizes is unknown. No quality values exist for individual bases; no much larger clone is one base distant. The TCR beta CDR3 regions were amplified from RNA transcripts. For the first round of RT-PCR on the TCR CDR3, the HTBI primer set was used together with the Qiagen OneStep RT-PCR kit. The libraries were constructed in a second round of multiplex PCR and then size-selected and purified. Libraries were sequenced paired-end with 100 bp reads on an Illumina HiSeq2000. In the original analysis: SOAPnuke was used to process the raw data, removing reads that contained adapters or uncalled bases, had a mean Phred below 15, or lacked an exact match to the constant primer or identifier. COPE v1.2.5 was used to merge high-quality paired reads, and clonotypes were defined as unique nucleotide sequences. Clonotypes were aligned to IMGT TRBV, TRBD and TRBJ reference segments using MiTCR v1.1. Analysis was restricted to V-J combinations with a frequency above 0.0001, which covered 98% to 99.2% of repertoires. A TCS score was defined as the ratio between F50 (clonal expansion) and ExV (chaos), using BLOSUM62-based TCRdist between CDR3 peptides within each V-J. Welch's t-statistics and random forest reduced 514 V-J features to roughly 13, which were used in a naive Bayes classifier (R e1071). The similarity between thyroid and blood repertoires was quantified using the Morisita-Horn index. TCRdb reanalyzed the raw reads on its own, using fastp at Q25 for trimming and MiXCR for clone calling, and kept in-frame beta chains. Rows with one shared CDR3 protein collapse into an entry with the most common genes and DNA. Here the V and J calls rest on TCRdb's processing, not on the authors' analysis. The sample data list hundreds of thousands of distinct CDR3 sequences, and 38% of these were observed just once. Clones ranked in the top ten supply around 9.3% of the sample.

Sequenced sample: blood. This receptor was obtained from a man between 18 and 29 years old with Graves' hyperthyroidism. The sequence joins TRBV7-9 to TRBJ1-6; the D gene is perhaps TRBD1, on 5 matching bases. The CDR3 corresponds to CASSSRQRNNSPLHF. The nucleotide sequence is TGTGCCAGCAGCTCGAGACAGAGAAATAATTCACCCCTCCACTTT.